These 7 T cell receptor beta chains came from one sample sequenced in a study of Ad26.COV2.S vaccination and SARS-CoV-2 variants. Sequenced by immunoSEQ multiplex PCR; TCRdb stores in-frame clones only, minus some. The sample gives some 390,000 clones, approximately 90% of which show up once; 3.5% is in the top ten. The treatment was: approximately 18 received Ad26.COV2.S at low or high dose, single or two shots; a few received placebo; per-sample allocation not given. Sampling happened 63 days after the first vaccine or placebo injection. Sample: peripheral blood, taken in a trial of Ad26.COV2.S vaccine versus placebo. The receptors shown here come from a person aged 18-60 years who received the Ad26.COV2.S COVID-19 vaccine or a placebo.

This rearrangement joins TRBV19 to TRBJ1-6; perhaps TRBD1 as D (5 bases). The CDR3 loop spans 16 amino acids. V was pared by 6 bases and J by 9 bases, with 21 bases between. Germline V gene sequence: CDR1 LNHDA, CDR2 SQIVND (reference sequence). CDR3 bases: TGTGCCAGTAGCCCAGGCCTCGGTGGGGCCGGTTCACCCCTCCACTTT. This translates into CASSPGLGGAGSPLHF.

The chain uses TRBV18 and TRBJ1-1; 8 positions match TRBD1. Germline CDR1 KGHSH, CDR2 LQKENI. This CDR3 spans 15 amino acids. V dropped 3 bases and J dropped 2; count of bases not matched to a gene: 5. The CDR3 spells CASSPSGQANTEAFF. The CDR3 nucleotides are TGTGCCAGCTCACCGTCGGGACAGGCAAACACTGAAGCTTTCTTT.

The V call is TRBV3-1 (or the pseudogene TRBV3-2), the J call TRBJ2-5; no reliable D call. The V end was cut by 1 base, the J end by 2 bases, with 5 bases between. Germline V gene data show CDR1 as LGHDT and CDR2 as YNNKEL (reference sequence). This CDR3 contains 13 residues. The CDR3 DNA sequence: TGTGCCAGCAGCCAAGGCCAGCAAGAGACCCAGTACTTC. Its protein is CASSQGQQETQYF.

V and J are TRBV18 and TRBJ2-7; 9 bases match TRBD1. CDR1 is KGHSH and CDR2 is LQKENI in the germline V gene. The V segment lost 8 bases and the J segment 5 bases; nucleotides outside the gene matches: 7. The CDR3 sequence is 13 residues long. The CDR3 loop is CASTGQGTDEQYF. DNA for the CDR3: TGTGCCAGCACCGGACAGGGGACGGACGAGCAGTACTTC. Based on the CDR3 plus reference TRBV18 and TRBJ2-7, the full variable domain is NAGVMQNPRHLVRRRGQEARLRCSPMKGHSHVYWYRQLPEEGLKFMVYLQKENIIDESGMPKERFSAEFPKEGPSILRIQQVVRGDSAAYFCASTGQGTDEQYFGPGTRLTVT.

The rearrangement joins TRBV15 to TRBJ1-4; 8 nucleotides match TRBD1. Germline CDR1 LNHNV, CDR2 YYDKDF (reference sequence). Germline trimming cut 5 bases from V and 5 bases from J; bases unmatched to any gene: 7. This CDR3 spans 15 amino acids. CDR3 bases: TGTGCCACCAGCTGGAGGAGGACAGGGAATGAAAAACTGTTTTTT. As protein: CATSWRRTGNEKLFF.

V usage is TRBV14 and J usage is TRBJ2-7, with D perhaps matching TRBD1 (6 bases). The CDR3 is 14 amino acids. The germline V gene has CDR1 SGHDN and CDR2 FVKESK. The V and J ends lost 4 bases and 1 base respectively, with 11 bases between them. CDR3 region: CASSRTVTSYEQYF. The CDR3 DNA reads TGTGCCAGCAGCCGGACAGTTACTTCCTACGAGCAGTACTTC.

This chain connects TRBV7-9 to TRBJ1-3, with D possibly matching TRBD1 (5 bases). The CDR3 spans 14 residues. The germline V gene has CDR1 SEHNR and CDR2 FQNEAQ (reference sequence). The V end was cut by 6 bases, the J end by 0 bases, with 9 bases between. CDR3: CASRPTVSGNTIYF. In nucleotides, the CDR3 is TGTGCCAGCAGGCCGACAGTCTCTGGAAACACCATATATTTT. The whole variable domain, filled in from reference TRBV7-9 and TRBJ1-3, reads DTGVSQNPRHKITKRGQNVTFRCDPISEHNRLYWYRQTLGQGPEFLTYFQNEAQLEKSRLLSDRFSAERPKGSFSTLEIQRTEQGDSAMYLCASRPTVSGNTIYFGEGSWLTVV.